This T cell receptor (beta chain) was captured by sequencing in a study of shared clonotypes between healthy human individuals. Memory CD4+ cells were the fraction left after CD45RA+ naive selection. Replicate PCRs from sorted subsets contained approximately 190 ng DNA, which is roughly 30,000 T cell genomes. The data were produced by immunoSEQ multiplex PCR, yet TCRdb's version contains in-frame clones alone and is incomplete. Here the sample spans around 2.5 million clones, 80% to 95% being singletons. V lost 5 bases and J lost 0, with 14 bases in between. The CDR3 spans 15 residues. From germline, CDR1 is LNHDA and CDR2 SQIVND (reference sequence).

The sample consisted of naive CD4+ T cells from PBMCs. The sample's subset: CD45RA+ positively selected. The rearrangement joins TRBV19 to TRBJ2-7, with D perhaps matching TRBD2 (6 bases). The receptor's source is a man younger than 35 in good health. Some clones in this sample may be carry-over from other donors' samples. In DNA form, the CDR3 reads TGTGCCAGTAGTCTTAGGGCGGGGCTCTCCTACGAGCAGTACTTC. Translating gives CASSLRAGLSYEQYF.